The source of this TCR beta chain is a study of cytomegalovirus exposure and HLA in healthy donors. Overall study findings and caveats: Association with HLA alleles at 0.05 false discovery rate was found for 16,951 TCR beta sequences in a later analysis. The classifier was said to identify cytomegalovirus status with high specificity and sensitivity.

The CDR3 is 15 residues long. CDR1 and CDR2 from the germline V gene are SGHNT and YENEEA. The V segment lost 5 bases and the J segment 3 bases; nucleotides outside the gene matches: 6. In regard to this clone: What it binds is not known.

Vbeta (60) and Jbeta (13) primers were used in the PCR. Method: immunoSEQ multiplex PCR; TCRdb's copy keeps in-frame clones and lacks some. The top ten hold approximately 1.1% of the sample, which has more than 95,000 clones, about 81% seen once. The V gene is TRBV11-3, the J gene TRBJ2-2, with 7 bases matching TRBD1. This sequence originates from a woman aged 25 to 39 in good health and CMV-seronegative. Material: PBMCs. CDR3 bases: TGTGCCAGCAGCCCCGAGGGGGCCCACACCGGGGAGCTGTTTTTT. Residues: CASSPEGAHTGELFF.